This is a list of T cell receptor beta chains from one sample in a study of cytomegalovirus exposure and HLA in healthy donors. The method was immunoSEQ multiplex PCR; TCRdb's version includes in-frame clones alone and lacks a portion of them. The repertoire holds approximately 100,000 clones, roughly 70% seen once, with roughly 3% in the top ten. The sequencing sample was made of PBMCs. The source of these receptors is a male donor in good health and CMV-seropositive. CDR3s include the opening cysteine and the closing phenylalanine or tryptophan. The order of the fields is V gene, clone size, D gene, J gene, CDR3 DNA, CDR3 protein. D genes are given only for firm matches. For some rows the clone size is stated as once, few or many, or as a class when expanded; others skip it.

v_gene: TRBV2; abundance: few; d_gene: TRBD1; j_gene: TRBJ1-1; CDR3nt: TGTGCCACCCGAAAGGGGGCCAACACTGAAGCTTTCTTT; CDR3aa: CATRKGANTEAFF
v_gene: TRBV7-2; abundance: .; d_gene: .; j_gene: TRBJ2-3; CDR3nt: TGTGCCAGCAGCCGGACTGAGTTGGGCACAGATACGCAGTATTTT; CDR3aa: CASSRTELGTDTQYF
v_gene: TRBV7-9; abundance: few; d_gene: TRBD2; j_gene: TRBJ2-7; CDR3nt: TGTGCCAGCAGCTTAGTTTCTTCAGCGGGGGGCGCATCCTACGAGCAGTACTTC; CDR3aa: CASSLVSSAGGASYEQYF
v_gene: TRBV27; abundance: .; d_gene: TRBD1; j_gene: TRBJ1-1; CDR3nt: TGTGCCAGCAGCCCCCAGGGGGTCACTGAAGCTTTCTTT; CDR3aa: CASSPQGVTEAFF
v_gene: TRBV5-1; abundance: .; d_gene: TRBD1; j_gene: TRBJ1-5; CDR3nt: TGCGCCAGCAGCTTGGCCATCGGGACAGGGGGCGGAGGGGATCAGCCCCAGCATTTT; CDR3aa: CASSLAIGTGGGGDQPQHF
v_gene: TRBV28; abundance: .; d_gene: TRBD1; j_gene: TRBJ2-3; CDR3nt: TGTGCCAGCAGAGCGACAGGGGGAACAGATACGCAGTATTTT; CDR3aa: CASRATGGTDTQYF
v_gene: TRBV7-8; abundance: .; d_gene: .; j_gene: TRBJ2-1; CDR3nt: TGTGCCAGCAGCTTCAGGGGACGGTCCTACAATGAGCAGTTCTTC; CDR3aa: CASSFRGRSYNEQFF
v_gene: TRBV5-1; abundance: .; d_gene: .; j_gene: TRBJ2-7; CDR3nt: TGCGCCAGCAGCTTGGGGCTGAAGTCCTACGAGCAGTACTTC; CDR3aa: CASSLGLKSYEQYF
v_gene: TRBV27; abundance: once; d_gene: TRBD1; j_gene: TRBJ1-2; CDR3nt: TGTGCCAGCAGTGCCGGGACAGGCCTCAATAGGGGAGGCTACACCTTC; CDR3aa: CASSAGTGLNRGGYTF
v_gene: TRBV7-8; abundance: .; d_gene: .; j_gene: TRBJ1-6; CDR3nt: TGTGCCAGCAGCGGGGGGAATCGACAGAGCGCCTATAATTCACCCCTCCACTTT; CDR3aa: CASSGGNRQSAYNSPLHF
v_gene: TRBV14; abundance: .; d_gene: .; j_gene: TRBJ1-2; CDR3nt: TGTGCCAGCAGCCAAGCGGGTAGCCTTTATGGCTACACCTTC; CDR3aa: CASSQAGSLYGYTF
v_gene: TRBV2; abundance: .; d_gene: TRBD2; j_gene: TRBJ2-7; CDR3nt: TGTGCCAGCAAGGGTTGGTCTAGCGGGAGCTACGAGCAGTACTTC; CDR3aa: CASKGWSSGSYEQYF
v_gene: TRBV13; abundance: .; d_gene: TRBD1; j_gene: TRBJ2-2; CDR3nt: TGTGCCAGCAGCTTACGACTGACAGGGCCGAACACCGGGGAGCTGTTTTTT; CDR3aa: CASSLRLTGPNTGELFF
v_gene: TRBV7-2; abundance: .; d_gene: TRBD1; j_gene: TRBJ1-5; CDR3nt: TGTGCCAGCAGCTTAAGCCCGCCCTACAGGGGGCAAGGGAATCAGCCCCAGCATTTT; CDR3aa: CASSLSPPYRGQGNQPQHF
v_gene: TRBV6-6; abundance: .; d_gene: .; j_gene: TRBJ2-1; CDR3nt: TGTGCCAGCAGTAAACGATCGACAGTTCCTGGGCATGAGCAGTTCTTC; CDR3aa: CASSKRSTVPGHEQFF
v_gene: TRBV5-4; abundance: .; d_gene: .; j_gene: TRBJ1-2; CDR3nt: TGTGCCAGCAGCCCGGGTGCAAGGGTGGAGGCTGGCTACACCTTC; CDR3aa: CASSPGARVEAGYTF
v_gene: TRBV6-1; abundance: few; d_gene: .; j_gene: TRBJ1-1; CDR3nt: TGTGCCAGCAGGAGGTCGGGAAACACTGAAGCTTTCTTT; CDR3aa: CASRRSGNTEAFF
v_gene: TRBV19; abundance: .; d_gene: TRBD1; j_gene: TRBJ1-5; CDR3nt: TGTGCCAGTAGTATGCGGGACAGGGGGCCAATTAATCAGCCCCAGCATTTT; CDR3aa: CASSMRDRGPINQPQHF
v_gene: TRBV29-1; abundance: .; d_gene: .; j_gene: TRBJ2-1; CDR3nt: TGCAGCGTTGTTGCGATAATCAATGAGCAGTTCTTC; CDR3aa: CSVVAIINEQFF
v_gene: TRBV28; abundance: .; d_gene: TRBD1; j_gene: TRBJ1-2; CDR3nt: TGTGCCAGCAGTTTGGCAGGGGGCGTGATGTCCGATGGCTACACCTTC; CDR3aa: CASSLAGGVMSDGYTF
v_gene: TRBV29-1; abundance: .; d_gene: .; j_gene: TRBJ1-3; CDR3nt: TGCAGCGTTCGGGGAGAGCTCTCTGGAAACACCATATATTTT; CDR3aa: CSVRGELSGNTIYF
v_gene: TRBV4-3; abundance: .; d_gene: .; j_gene: TRBJ1-5; CDR3nt: TGCGCCAGCAGCCAAGGGGCCCCAGGGGAAGCTCAGCCCCAGCATTTT; CDR3aa: CASSQGAPGEAQPQHF
v_gene: TRBV9; abundance: .; d_gene: .; j_gene: TRBJ1-5; CDR3nt: TGTGCCAGCAGCGTGACAGGAGCTAGCAATCAGCCCCAGCATTTT; CDR3aa: CASSVTGASNQPQHF
v_gene: TRBV27; abundance: .; d_gene: .; j_gene: TRBJ2-7; CDR3nt: TGTGCCAGCGGACCTGGACAGAAGCCCTACGAGCAGTACTTC; CDR3aa: CASGPGQKPYEQYF